This TCR beta chain was observed in a study of technical replicates of blood from a few donors. TCRdb's table, derived via immunoSEQ multiplex PCR, lists solely in-frame clones and lacks some. The table records tens of thousands of clones, around nine tenths of them present only once. The TCR sequence derives from a human donor in good health. Some clones in this sample may be carry-over from other donors' samples. Sequenced material: PBMCs.

The CDR3 sequence is CASSSTGSSYNEQFF. Here the CDR3 DNA reads TGCGCCAGCAGCTCGACAGGGAGCTCCTACAATGAGCAGTTCTTC. The chain recombines TRBV5-1 with TRBJ2-1, with 7 bases matching TRBD1. The CDR3 has 15 amino acids. CDR1 is SGHRS and CDR2 is YFSETQ in the germline V gene. J was trimmed by 0 bases and V by 3 bases; bases with no gene match: 3. The variable domain in full, completed from reference TRBV5-1 and TRBJ2-1, reads KAGVTQTPRYLIKTRGQQVTLSCSPISGHRSVSWYQQTPGQGLQFLFEYFSETQRNKGNFPGRFSGRQFSNSRSEMNVSTLELGDSALYLCASSSTGSSYNEQFFGPGTRLTVL.